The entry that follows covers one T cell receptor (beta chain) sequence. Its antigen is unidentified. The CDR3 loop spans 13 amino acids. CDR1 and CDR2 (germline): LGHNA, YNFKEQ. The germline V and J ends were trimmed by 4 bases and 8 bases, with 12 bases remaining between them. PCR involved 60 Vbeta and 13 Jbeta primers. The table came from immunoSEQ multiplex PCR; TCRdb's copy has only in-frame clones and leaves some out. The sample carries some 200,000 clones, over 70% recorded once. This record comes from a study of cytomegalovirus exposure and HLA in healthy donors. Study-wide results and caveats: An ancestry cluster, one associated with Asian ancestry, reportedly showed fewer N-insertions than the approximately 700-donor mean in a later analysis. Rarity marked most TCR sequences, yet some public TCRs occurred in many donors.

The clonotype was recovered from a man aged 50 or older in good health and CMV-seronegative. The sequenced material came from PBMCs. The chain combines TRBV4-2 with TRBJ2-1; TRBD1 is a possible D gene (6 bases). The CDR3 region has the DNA TGTGCCAGCAGCCTAGGGACATTCGATGAGCAGTTCTTC. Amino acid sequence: CASSLGTFDEQFF.